The 8 T cell receptor beta chains below all came from one sample that was sequenced in a study of cytomegalovirus exposure and HLA in healthy donors (dated by TCRdb to about 2017). Receptor amplification or capture employed the immunoSEQ multiplex PCR assay. TCRdb mirrors the immuneACCESS table, restricted to in-frame sequences. Some clones are absent from its copies; in checked studies, under half trace to an unresolved V gene, and the reason for the others is unknown. For this sample the table gives about 120,000 clones, of which over 75% were detected only once. The ten largest clones add up to under 2.5% of the sample. The source material was PBMCs. All receptors come from a woman aged 25 to 45 in good health and CMV-seronegative.

The chain employs TRBV10-3 and TRBJ1-2, with 10 nucleotides matching TRBD1. The CDR3 runs to 17 residues. CDR1 and CDR2 from the germline V gene are ENHRY and SYGVKD. Trimming at V came to 0 bases and at J to 4 bases, leaving 8 bases not matched to a gene. The CDR3 DNA is TGTGCCATCAGTGAGTCGACAGGGGGCGGTGGAGTCTATGGCTACACCTTC. Its protein product is CAISESTGGGGVYGYTF.

This clone was detected once. The V call is TRBV18, the J call TRBJ2-1; 8 nucleotides align to TRBD2. V shed 6 bases, J shed 8 bases, and the junction held 9 bases outside the gene matches. From germline, CDR1 is KGHSH and CDR2 LQKENI. The CDR3 has 14 residues. Written as DNA, the CDR3 is TGTGCCAGCTCCTATCGGGGGGGAAGCGATGAGCAGTTCTTC. It specifies CASSYRGGSDEQFF.

The J gene is TRBJ2-2, the V gene TRBV5-4; 7 nucleotides match TRBD2. CDR3 length: 17 amino acids. V shed 0 bases and J 5 bases; nucleotides not matched to a gene: 10. Germline-derived CDR1 and CDR2 are SGHNT and YYREEE (reference sequence). The CDR3 loop reads CASSLAAAGVGTGELFF. In DNA, the CDR3 is TGTGCCAGCAGCTTGGCCGCGGCGGGGGTCGGTACCGGGGAGCTGTTTTTT.

This clone was picked up one time. The V gene is TRBV7-2, the J gene TRBJ2-7, with a weak D call TRBD2 (6 bases). CDR1 is SGHTA and CDR2 is FQGNSA in the germline V gene. Between the trimmed V and J ends, which lost 5 bases and 2 bases, there was a span of 13 bases. This CDR3 is 14 amino acids long. DNA of the CDR3: TGTGCCAGCAGCCCGGGACTGATACCCTACGAGCAGTACTTC. This encodes CASSPGLIPYEQYF.

The chain carries TRBV30 and TRBJ1-6, with 9 bases aligning to TRBD1. The CDR3 runs to 13 residues. CDR1 GTSNPN and CDR2 SVGIG come from the germline V gene (reference sequence). V shed 5 bases, J shed 10 bases, and the junction held 6 bases outside the gene matches. Here the CDR3 DNA reads TGTGCCTGGGTACAGGGGGCTGGGTCACCCCTCCACTTT. Its protein product is CAWVQGAGSPLHF.

The rearrangement links TRBV11-2 to TRBJ2-3, with 9 bases identical to TRBD1. This CDR3 spans 17 amino acids. CDR1 and CDR2 (germline): SGHAT, FQNNGV. The V and J ends lost 2 bases and 7 bases, in that order; junction bases with no gene match: 13. The DNA of the CDR3 is TGTGCCAGCAGCTTATTTGCTTCGGGACAGGGATTAAATACGCAGTATTTT. Protein sequence: CASSLFASGQGLNTQYF.

The rearrangement uses TRBV18 and TRBJ1-4; tentatively, D is TRBD1 (6 bases). The V gene's germline CDR1 is KGHSH and CDR2 LQKENI. V was trimmed by 1 base and J by 8 bases, leaving 11 bases between them. This CDR3 contains 14 residues. The DNA for the CDR3 is TGTGCCAGCTCACCACATTCCAGGGGCGAAAAACTGTTTTTT. This codes for CASSPHSRGEKLFF. The variable domain in full, with the rest retrieved from reference TRBV18 and TRBJ1-4, is NAGVMQNPRHLVRRRGQEARLRCSPMKGHSHVYWYRQLPEEGLKFMVYLQKENIIDESGMPKERFSAEFPKEGPSILRIQQVVRGDSAAYFCASSPHSRGEKLFFGSGTQLSVL.

The V call is TRBV5-5, the J call TRBJ2-1; possibly TRBD2 for D (7 bases). This CDR3 is built from 19 residues. Germline V gives CDR1 SGHKS, CDR2 YYEKEE (reference sequence). V was trimmed by 0 bases and J by 4 bases, leaving 23 bases between them. The DNA for the CDR3 is TGTGCCAGCAGCTTGGGGCAGGGGTCCCCGGGAGGATATTACAATGAGCAGTTCTTC. It encodes CASSLGQGSPGGYYNEQFF.